The 8 T cell receptor beta chains below all came from one sample that was sequenced in a study of blood T cell repertoires in COVID-19. Profiling relied on immunoSEQ multiplex PCR, and the TCRdb table lists in-frame clones only, not all of them. The data contain about 390,000 clones, roughly 86% of them singletons. Sequencing used peripheral blood. The receptor source for this set is a woman aged 60-75 years with COVID-19, enrolled during active disease.

V and J are TRBV7-9 and TRBJ1-1, with D possibly TRBD1 on 5 matching bases. CDR1 and CDR2 (germline): SEHNR, FQNEAQ (reference sequence). The CDR3 consists of 18 residues. V was pared by 4 bases and J by 0 bases, with 21 bases between. The CDR3 nucleotides read TGTGCCAGCAGCTCGCGGCTAGGTGAGGAGGGGATGAACACTGAAGCTTTCTTT. Protein product: CASSSRLGEEGMNTEAFF. Drawing the rest from reference TRBV7-9 and TRBJ1-1, the complete variable domain is DTGVSQNPRHKITKRGQNVTFRCDPISEHNRLYWYRQTLGQGPEFLTYFQNEAQLEKSRLLSDRFSAERPKGSFSTLEIQRTEQGDSAMYLCASSSRLGEEGMNTEAFFGQGTRLTVV.

This chain connects TRBV6-5 to TRBJ1-6; D is uncertain. Germline CDR1 is MNHEY and CDR2 is SVGAGI. The V end was cut by 8 bases, the J end by 0 bases, with 5 bases between. The CDR3 has 13 amino acids. CDR3 residues: CASGSSYNSPLHF. The CDR3 bases are TGTGCCAGCGGGAGCTCCTATAATTCACCCCTCCACTTT.

The J gene is TRBJ1-5, the V gene TRBV24-1, with D unclear. V dropped 4 bases and J dropped 3 bases, with 9 bases sitting between them. Looked up from germline, CDR1 is KGHDR and CDR2 is SFDVKD. This CDR3 spans 14 amino acids. CDR3 sequence (DNA): TGTGCCACCAGTGACACCGACTTCAATCAGCCCCAGCATTTT. It specifies CATSDTDFNQPQHF.

The V gene is TRBV21-1, the J gene TRBJ2-7; TRBD1 is taken as the D call from the table, unchecked against the DNA. TRBV21-1 is a pseudogene segment. CDR3 size: 14 residues. The CDR3 is CASSLDRGKYEQYF. The DNA of the CDR3 is TGTGCCAGCAGCCTCGACAGGGGCAAATACGAGCAGTACTTC.

The chain employs TRBV2 and TRBJ1-4; 10 positions match TRBD1. With 4 bases clipped from V and 3 bases from J, the junction kept 2 bases outside the gene matches. The germline CDR1 and CDR2 sequences are SNHLY and FYNNEI. The CDR3 covers 15 residues. CDR3 nucleotides: TGTGCCAGCAGTGGACAGGGGGCTTCTAATGAAAAACTGTTTTTT. This encodes CASSGQGASNEKLFF.

The chain uses TRBV18 and TRBJ2-5; tentative D call: TRBD1 (6 bases). This CDR3 comprises 11 residues. V was shortened by 9 bases and J by 5 bases, with 10 bases between the two germline ends. Germline V lookup: CDR1 KGHSH, CDR2 LQKENI. The CDR3 loop reads CASSQGETQYF. Here the CDR3 DNA reads TGTGCCAGTAGCCAGGGGGAGACCCAGTACTTC.

The V call is TRBV9, the J call TRBJ1-1; TRBD1 might be the D (5 bases). CDR1 and CDR2 from the germline V gene are SGDLS and YYNGEE. CDR3 length: 15 amino acids. V shed 0 bases and J shed 0 bases, with 9 bases lying between them. CDR3 amino acids: CASSVGGGVNTEAFF. The DNA for the CDR3 is TGTGCCAGCAGCGTAGGCGGAGGGGTGAACACTGAAGCTTTCTTT.

The chain joins TRBV6-6 to TRBJ1-6; TRBD1 agrees at 7 bases. Germline values: CDR1 MNHNY, CDR2 SVGAGI (reference sequence). CDR3 length equals 15 residues. Trimming at V came to 5 bases and at J to 7 bases, leaving 8 bases not matched to a gene. As DNA, the CDR3 is TGTGCCAGCAGTCCACTGACAGGGCTCAATTCACCCCTCCACTTT. Its protein product is CASSPLTGLNSPLHF.